This T cell receptor beta chain was found in a study of blood T cell repertoires in COVID-19. The CDR3 covers 13 residues. Trimming removed 4 bases at V and 4 bases at J, with 10 bases between. Germline V gene sequence: CDR1 LNHNV, CDR2 YYDKDF (reference sequence). In its sample, this clone was seen once. Measured with immunoSEQ multiplex PCR; TCRdb has only the in-frame clones, and not every one. Of around 63,000 clones listed, 88% were seen once; the top ten hold around a sixth. The TCR was taken from a woman of 80 years or more with active COVID-19. The specimen sequenced was peripheral blood. The rearrangement joins TRBV15 to TRBJ1-2; no clear D. The CDR3 region has the DNA TGTGCCACCAGCACCGATCGGGGCTATGGCTACACCTTC. Amino acids: CATSTDRGYGYTF.